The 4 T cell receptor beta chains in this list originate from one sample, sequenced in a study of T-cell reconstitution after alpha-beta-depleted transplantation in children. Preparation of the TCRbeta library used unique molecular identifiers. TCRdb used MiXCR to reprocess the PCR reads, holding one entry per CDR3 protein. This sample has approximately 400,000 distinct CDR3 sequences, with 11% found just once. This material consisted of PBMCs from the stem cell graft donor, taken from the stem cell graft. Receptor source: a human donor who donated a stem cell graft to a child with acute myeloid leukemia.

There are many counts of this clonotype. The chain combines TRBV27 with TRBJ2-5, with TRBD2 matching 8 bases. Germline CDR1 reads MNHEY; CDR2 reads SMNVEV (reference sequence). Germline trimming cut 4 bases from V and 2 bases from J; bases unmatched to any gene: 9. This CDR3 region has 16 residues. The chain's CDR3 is CASSSTFTGGQETQYF. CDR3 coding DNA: TGTGCCAGCAGTTCCACCTTTACGGGGGGGCAAGAGACCCAGTACTTC.

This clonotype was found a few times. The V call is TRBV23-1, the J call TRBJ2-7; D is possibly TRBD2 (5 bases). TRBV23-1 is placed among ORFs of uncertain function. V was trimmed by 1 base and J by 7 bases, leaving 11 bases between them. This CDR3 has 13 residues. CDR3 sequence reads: CASSQCGPGEQYV. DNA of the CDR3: TGCGCCAGCAGTCAATGCGGACCGGGGGAGCAGTACGTC.

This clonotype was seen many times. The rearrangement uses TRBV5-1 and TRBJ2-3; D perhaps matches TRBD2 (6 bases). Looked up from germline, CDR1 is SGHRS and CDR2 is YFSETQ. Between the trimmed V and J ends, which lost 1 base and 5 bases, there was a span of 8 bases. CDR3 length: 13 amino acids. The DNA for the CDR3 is TGCGCCAGCAGCTTGCCTAGCGTAGATACGCAGTATTTT. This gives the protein CASSLPSVDTQYF. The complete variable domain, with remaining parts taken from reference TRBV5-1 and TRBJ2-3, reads KAGVTQTPRYLIKTRGQQVTLSCSPISGHRSVSWYQQTPGQGLQFLFEYFSETQRNKGNFPGRFSGRQFSNSRSEMNVSTLELGDSALYLCASSLPSVDTQYFGPGTRLTVL.

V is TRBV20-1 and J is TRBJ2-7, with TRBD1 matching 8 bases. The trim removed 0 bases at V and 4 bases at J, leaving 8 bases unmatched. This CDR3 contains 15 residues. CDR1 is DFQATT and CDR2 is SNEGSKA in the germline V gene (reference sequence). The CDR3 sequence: CSARDRGRGPYEQYF. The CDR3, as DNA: TGCAGTGCTAGAGATAGGGGCAGGGGGCCTTACGAGCAGTACTTC.